The next 9 T cell receptor beta chains were all read from a single sample in a study of identifying expanded T cells in peripheral blood. Profiling relied on immunoSEQ multiplex PCR, and the TCRdb table lists in-frame clones only, not all of them. This sample yields about 130,000 clones, of which 75% to 90% are seen a single time; 7% to 10% belongs to the top ten. The sequenced sample consisted of blood. The receptors derive from a person between 18 and 75 years old in good health.

V and J are TRBV5-4 and TRBJ2-2, with D possibly being TRBD2 (7 bases). Germline V gives CDR1 SGHNT, CDR2 YYREEE (reference sequence). The CDR3 length is 16 residues. Trimming pared 0 bases from V and 2 bases from J, leaving 11 bases between. CDR3: CASSLAGGTNTGELFF. DNA of the CDR3: TGTGCCAGCAGCTTGGCCGGGGGGACAAACACCGGGGAGCTGTTTTTT.

The chain couples TRBV4-3 to TRBJ2-1, with 7 bases identical to TRBD1. CDR3 length: 15 residues. From germline, CDR1 is LGHNA and CDR2 YSLEER. V gave up 4 bases and J gave up 6 bases; unmatched junction bases: 9. CDR3 sequence: CASSPADRSSNEQFF. CDR3 nucleotides: TGCGCCAGCAGCCCCGCGGACAGGAGCTCCAATGAGCAGTTCTTC.

This chain links TRBV7-8 with TRBJ1-1; D gene ambiguous. This CDR3 has 11 amino acids. CDR1 and CDR2 from the germline V gene are SGHVS and FQNEAQ. Trimming took 7 bases from V and 5 from J, leaving 8 bases between them. CDR3 residues: CASKGITEAFF. The DNA of the CDR3 is TGTGCCAGCAAAGGAATAACTGAAGCTTTCTTT.

The chain has TRBV27 and TRBJ1-2; no definite D call. Germline V CDR1 and CDR2: MNHEY, SMNVEV (reference sequence). The CDR3 contains 14 residues. V lost 0 bases and J 8 bases, leaving 13 bases between the germline ends. CDR3 region: CASSLSLGNWGYTF. CDR3 coding DNA: TGTGCCAGCAGTTTATCGCTGGGGAACTGGGGCTACACCTTC.

A single count supports this clone. V and J are TRBV10-3 and TRBJ1-1, with D uncertain. V was clipped by 0 bases and J by 1 base, with 3 bases between them. The CDR3 runs 13 residues. Germline CDR1 reads ENHRY; CDR2 reads SYGVKD. CDR3 residues: CAISESGNTEAFF. CDR3 sequence (DNA): TGTGCCATCAGTGAGTCAGGGAACACTGAAGCTTTCTTT.

The rearrangement joins TRBV28 to TRBJ1-2; D not certain. Germline CDR1 is MDHEN and CDR2 is SYDVKM. V was trimmed by 8 bases and J by 8 bases, leaving 15 bases between them. The CDR3 has 12 residues. The CDR3 DNA sequence: TGTGCCAGCTCGCCCCCCCTTAGGGGCTACACCTTC. Translated: CASSPPLRGYTF.

The V call is TRBV9, the J call TRBJ1-4, with D possibly being TRBD1 (6 bases). The CDR3 extends over 15 amino acids. The V gene's germline CDR1 is SGDLS and CDR2 YYNGEE. Trimming pared 4 bases from V and 4 bases from J, leaving 14 bases between. As DNA, the CDR3 is TGTGCCAGCAGCCACGAGGGGGGTGTTAATGAAAAACTGTTTTTT. Its protein is CASSHEGGVNEKLFF.

This clone showed up just a few times. This chain connects TRBV9 to TRBJ1-4; 9 positions match TRBD1. Germline trimming cut 4 bases from V and 10 bases from J; bases unmatched to any gene: 14. The CDR3 is made up of 16 amino acids. In germline, CDR1 is SGDLS, CDR2 YYNGEE. Written as DNA, the CDR3 is TGTGCCAGCAGCTGGGAGACAGGGGGTAGAGAAGGAAAACTGTTTTTT. Protein sequence: CASSWETGGREGKLFF.

The rearrangement links TRBV28 to TRBJ1-1; D gene uncertain. V gave up 3 bases and J gave up 1 base, with 9 bases separating them. This CDR3 spans 14 amino acids. The germline gives CDR1 MDHEN, CDR2 SYDVKM. DNA for the CDR3: TGTGCCAGCAGTTTTTGGGATACGAACACTGAAGCTTTCTTT. It encodes CASSFWDTNTEAFF.